The 10 T cell receptor beta chains given below trace back to one sample, sequenced in a study of T cells in Graves' hyperthyroidism and ophthalmopathy. There were TCR beta CDR3 regions amplified from RNA transcripts. TCR CDR3 regions were first amplified by RT-PCR with HTBI primers. TCRdb analysed the multiplex PCR reads with MiXCR anew, one entry per CDR3 protein. The sample records a few hundred thousand distinct CDR3 sequences, about 13% being singletons. The sequenced material came from blood. Receptor source: a man aged 30-40 years with Graves' hyperthyroidism that later progressed to Graves' ophthalmopathy.

This clonotype occurred many times. The chain joins TRBV7-9 to TRBJ2-7; 10 positions agree with TRBD1. Germline CDR1 and CDR2: SEHNR and FQNEAQ (reference sequence). With V trimmed by 7 bases and J by 6 bases, 9 bases remained unmatched. There are 14 residues in the CDR3. DNA of the CDR3: TGTGCCAGCACCCCCGGGACAGGGGTTGTCGAGCAGTACTTC. It yields the protein CASTPGTGVVEQYF.

This clonotype was seen only a few times. A much larger clone differs by one base, so this may be a read error. The chain has TRBV2 and TRBJ1-1, with D unclear. Germline assignment: CDR1 SNHLY and CDR2 FYNNEI. The CDR3 runs 13 residues. The CDR3 here is CASNRIMNTGAFF. CDR3 in DNA: TGTGCCAGCAACCGTATTATGAACACTGGAGCTTTCTTT.

The sample holds many counts of this clonotype. This chain connects TRBV9 to TRBJ2-5; 9 bases line up with TRBD1. The V and J ends lost 4 bases and 5 bases, in that order; junction bases with no gene match: 9. Germline V gene data show CDR1 as SGDLS and CDR2 as YYNGEE. The CDR3 contains 15 residues. This chain's CDR3 is CASSSAGTGSETQYF. The CDR3 DNA follows: TGTGCCAGCAGCTCAGCCGGGACAGGGAGTGAGACCCAGTACTTC. Combining the CDR3 with reference TRBV9 and TRBJ2-5 gives the whole variable domain DSGVTQTPKHLITATGQRVTLRCSPRSGDLSVYWYQQSLDQGLQFLIQYYNGEERAKGNILERFSAQQFPDLHSELNLSSLELGDSALYFCASSSAGTGSETQYFGPGTRLLVL.

The rearrangement joins TRBV15 to TRBJ1-4; no clear D. Germline CDR1 is LNHNV and CDR2 is YYDKDF (reference sequence). V shed 3 bases and J shed 4 bases, with 9 bases lying between them. CDR3 length: 14 residues. This CDR3 reads CATSSGGYNEKLFF. CDR3 DNA: TGTGCCACCAGCAGCGGAGGTTATAATGAAAAACTGTTTTTT.

The chain recombines TRBV9 with TRBJ1-6; weak D call: TRBD1 (6 bases). The germline V and J ends were trimmed by 3 bases and 7 bases, with 14 bases remaining between them. Per germline, CDR1 SGDLS and CDR2 YYNGEE. CDR3 length: 15 amino acids. The CDR3 coding sequence is TGTGCCAGCAGCGCCTATCTCCAGGGGAATTCACCCCTCCACTTT. Residues: CASSAYLQGNSPLHF.

The chain uses TRBV28 and TRBJ2-1; D is perhaps TRBD2 (5 bases). CDR3 size: 14 residues. Trimming removed 7 bases at V and 0 bases at J, with 10 bases between. Germline CDR1 and CDR2: MDHEN and SYDVKM. Here the CDR3 reads CASNPRGSYNEQFF. The CDR3 nucleotides are TGTGCCAGCAACCCCCGGGGCTCCTACAATGAGCAGTTCTTC.

This clonotype was seen repeatedly, ten times or more. The chain has TRBV7-9 and TRBJ2-7, with TRBD2 matching over 8 bases. Germline CDR1 and CDR2: SEHNR and FQNEAQ (reference sequence). This CDR3 is 15 amino acids long. The ends lost 7 bases at V and 3 bases at J; junction bases unmatched: 11. CDR3 sequence: CASTPGWSGGYEQYF. DNA for the CDR3: TGTGCCAGCACCCCAGGGTGGAGCGGGGGCTACGAGCAGTACTTC. The full variable domain, with the rest looked up from reference TRBV7-9 and TRBJ2-7, is DTGVSQNPRHKITKRGQNVTFRCDPISEHNRLYWYRQTLGQGPEFLTYFQNEAQLEKSRLLSDRFSAERPKGSFSTLEIQRTEQGDSAMYLCASTPGWSGGYEQYFGPGTRLTVT.

In this sample, this clonotype turned up many times. V is TRBV7-9 and J is TRBJ2-7; D uncertain. This CDR3 spans 12 amino acids. From germline, CDR1 is SEHNR and CDR2 FQNEAQ (reference sequence). Between the trimmed V and J ends, which lost 5 bases and 6 bases, there was a span of 11 bases. The CDR3 DNA is TGTGCCAGCAGCCTCCACCCGGGCGAGCAGTACTTC. It codes for CASSLHPGEQYF.

This clonotype was detected many times. The V gene is TRBV9, the J gene TRBJ1-5; 10 bases fit TRBD1. This CDR3 comprises 14 residues. Germline V CDR1 and CDR2: SGDLS, YYNGEE. The trim removed 6 bases at V and 5 bases at J, leaving 5 bases unmatched. CDR3 nucleotide sequence: TGTGCCAGCAACTCCGGGACAGGGGATCAGCCCCAGCATTTT. Encoded protein: CASNSGTGDQPQHF.

This clonotype was detected many times. This chain connects TRBV2 to TRBJ2-4; D may match TRBD1 or TRBD2 (5 bases each). In germline, CDR1 is SNHLY, CDR2 FYNNEI. Trimming stripped 2 bases from V and 6 bases from J, with 11 bases between. This CDR3 is 14 amino acids long. CDR3 nucleotide sequence: TGTGCCAGCAGTGAATCATCAGGGACAAACATTCAGTACTTC. It translates to CASSESSGTNIQYF.